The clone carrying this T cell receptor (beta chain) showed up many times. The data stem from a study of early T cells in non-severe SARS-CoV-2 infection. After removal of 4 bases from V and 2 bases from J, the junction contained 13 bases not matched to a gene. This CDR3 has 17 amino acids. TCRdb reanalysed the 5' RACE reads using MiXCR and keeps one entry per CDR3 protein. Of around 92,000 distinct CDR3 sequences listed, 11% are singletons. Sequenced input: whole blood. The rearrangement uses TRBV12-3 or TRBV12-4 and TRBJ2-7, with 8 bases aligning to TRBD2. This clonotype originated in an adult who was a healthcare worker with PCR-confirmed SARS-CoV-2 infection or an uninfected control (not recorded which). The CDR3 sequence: CASSSGGFGGGTYEQYF. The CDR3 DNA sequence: TGTGCCAGCAGTTCCGGGGGCTTTGGCGGGGGGACCTACGAGCAGTACTTC.